This is a list of T cell receptor beta chains from one sample in a study of blood T cell repertoires in COVID-19. The protocol was immunoSEQ multiplex PCR, while the TCRdb copy is restricted to in-frame clones and leaves out a portion. Found here are about 200,000 clones, almost 85% of them singletons; the top ten hold around 6.9%. The sample comprised peripheral blood. These receptors originate from a human donor with acute or convalescent COVID-19. The donor label of this sample is uncertain. The CDR3 runs from the conserved cysteine through the conserved F or W. A D gene is named only where the DNA matches it firmly. Clone size appears in some rows only: once, few, many, or a class for an expanded clone.

>TRBD1|once|TRBV6-5|TRBJ1-1
TGTGCCAGCAGGGGGTCTGGGACAGTGAACACTGAAGCTTTCTTT
CASRGSGTVNTEAFF
>NA|NA|TRBV9|TRBJ2-5
TGTGCCAGCAGCGTAGGGTCAGGGGGGTTCCAAGAGACCCAGTACTTC
CASSVGSGGFQETQYF
>NA|NA|TRBV5-5|TRBJ1-3
TGTGCCAGCAGCTTGGGGTTCGGGGTCGGGAACACCATATATTTT
CASSLGFGVGNTIYF
>NA|NA|TRBV18|TRBJ1-1
TGTGCCAGCTCACCACTGAGCCAAGACAGCTCGAACACTGAAGCTTTCTTT
CASSPLSQDSSNTEAFF
>NA|NA|TRBV5-1|TRBJ1-4
TGCGCCAGCAGCTTGGGACCACAGGGAAACAATGAAAAACTGTTTTTT
CASSLGPQGNNEKLFF
>NA|NA|TRBV7-9|TRBJ2-7
TGTGCCAGCAGCTTACAGGGCCTCGAGCAGTACTTC
CASSLQGLEQYF
>TRBD1|once|TRBV19|TRBJ1-2
TGTGCCAGTAGTATAGACCCGGGACAGAAGTATAACTATGGCTACACCTTC
CASSIDPGQKYNYGYTF
>NA|NA|TRBV27|TRBJ1-1
TGTGCCAGCAGTTTATCGGCCATATCTGAAGCTTTCTTT
CASSLSAISEAFF
>NA|few|TRBV5-6|TRBJ2-5
TGTGCCAGCAGCTTCCGGGGGAGAGAGACCCAGTACTTC
CASSFRGRETQYF
>TRBD1|NA|TRBV6-5|TRBJ2-2
TGTGCCAGCAGGGGGACAGGATCGACCGGGGAGCTGTTTTTT
CASRGTGSTGELFF
>NA|once|TRBV6-6|TRBJ2-7
TGTGCCAGCAGGTCCACCCGGGATGCCTACGAGCAGTACTTC
CASRSTRDAYEQYF
>TRBD2|NA|TRBV27|TRBJ2-3
TGTGCCAGCAGTTTAAGGCTAGCGGGAGTAGATACGCAGTATTTT
CASSLRLAGVDTQYF
>NA|NA|TRBV28|TRBJ1-2
TGTGCGGCGGCCAAGTCTAACTATGGCTACACCTTC
CAAAKSNYGYTF
>NA|NA|TRBV19|TRBJ1-1
TGTGCCAGTAGTATCGGGGTTTCGGGCACTGAAGCTTTCTTT
CASSIGVSGTEAFF
>NA|NA|TRBV5-1|TRBJ2-7
TGCGCCAGCAGACAGAGCTACGAGCAGTACTTC
CASRQSYEQYF
>NA|NA|TRBV12-3/TRBV12-4|TRBJ1-5
TGTGCCAGCAGTTTCAGGGTAGGACAGCCCCAGCATTTT
CASSFRVGQPQHF
>NA|NA|TRBV5-1|TRBJ2-7
TGCGCCAGCAGCTTGAACGGCAGGTACGAGCAGTACTTC
CASSLNGRYEQYF
>TRBD1|once|TRBV2|TRBJ1-1
TGTGCCAGCAGGCCTTGGACAGGACCCGGGGGCACTGAAGCTTTCTTT
CASRPWTGPGGTEAFF
>NA|NA|TRBV19|TRBJ2-5
TGTGCCAGCTCGCCTGGGGGGAGAGAGACCCAGTACTTC
CASSPGGRETQYF
>NA|NA|TRBV19|TRBJ2-7
TGTGCCAGTAGTATCCGTAGGGAGGTCGACGAGCAGTACTTC
CASSIRREVDEQYF
>NA|few|TRBV5-4|TRBJ1-1
TGTGCCAGCAGCCTCAGGGCGGGGAGGAACACTGAAGCTTTCTTT
CASSLRAGRNTEAFF
>NA|NA|TRBV10-3|TRBJ2-7
TGTGCCATCAGTGACAGCTCCTACGAGCAGTACTTC
CAISDSSYEQYF
>TRBD1|NA|TRBV7-2|TRBJ1-1
TGTGCCAGCAGCGCCCGACAGGGTGCGGGAGAAGCTTTCTTT
CASSARQGAGEAFF
>NA|NA|TRBV9|TRBJ2-1
TGTGCCAGCAGCGTAGCGGGTAACAATGAGCAGTTCTTC
CASSVAGNNEQFF
>TRBD1|NA|TRBV28|TRBJ1-4
TGTGCCAGCAGACGGGACAGGGGGCCTGAAAAACTGTTTTTT
CASRRDRGPEKLFF
>NA|few|TRBV6-2/TRBV6-3|TRBJ2-7
TGTGCCAGCAGTCAACTCCCGACACAAATAAAGTACGAGCAGTACTTC
CASSQLPTQIKYEQYF
>NA|few|TRBV18|TRBJ1-3
TGTGCCAGCTCACCACGGGACATCTCTGGAAACACCATATATTTT
CASSPRDISGNTIYF
>TRBD1|NA|TRBV5-1|TRBJ1-4
TGCGCCAGCAGCTCGACAGGGCTCAGTAATGAAAAACTGTTTTTT
CASSSTGLSNEKLFF